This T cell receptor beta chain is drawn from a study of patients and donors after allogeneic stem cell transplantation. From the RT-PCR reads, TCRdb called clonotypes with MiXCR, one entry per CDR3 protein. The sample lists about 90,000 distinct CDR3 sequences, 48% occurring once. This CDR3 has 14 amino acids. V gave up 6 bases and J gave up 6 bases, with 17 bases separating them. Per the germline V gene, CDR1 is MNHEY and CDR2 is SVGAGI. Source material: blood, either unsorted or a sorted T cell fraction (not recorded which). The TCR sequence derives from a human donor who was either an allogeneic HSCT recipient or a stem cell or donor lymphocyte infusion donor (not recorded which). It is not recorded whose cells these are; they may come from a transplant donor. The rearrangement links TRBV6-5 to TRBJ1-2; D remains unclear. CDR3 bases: TGTGCCAGCAGCCCCCCAACCGGACCAAATGGCTACACCTTC. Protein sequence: CASSPPTGPNGYTF.